Presented here are 32 T cell receptor beta chains from one specimen sequenced in a study of cytomegalovirus exposure and HLA in healthy donors. Primers included in the PCR were 60 Vbeta and 13 Jbeta primers. Here immunoSEQ multiplex PCR was the method, and the copy in TCRdb shows in-frame clones only, minus some. The sample lists around 210,000 clones, more than 75% occurring once. The sequenced sample was PBMCs. These receptors all stem from a girl between 2 and 10 years old in good health and CMV-seronegative.

The V call is TRBV7-6, the J call TRBJ2-1; 7 bases align to TRBD1. V lost 5 bases to trimming and J lost 3 bases; unmatched junction nucleotides: 4. Germline CDR1 SGHVS, CDR2 FNYEAQ. This CDR3 is built from 14 residues. The CDR3 DNA reads TGTGCCAGCAGCCCAGGGGGAAGCTACAATGAGCAGTTCTTC. Translation gives CASSPGGSYNEQFF. The full variable domain, with the rest looked up from reference TRBV7-6 and TRBJ2-1, is GAGVSQSPRYKVTKRGQDVALRCDPISGHVSLYWYRQALGQGPEFLTYFNYEAQQDKSGLPNDRFSAERPEGSISTLTIQRTEQRDSAMYRCASSPGGSYNEQFFGPGTRLTVL.

This clone was seen once. Distinct nucleotide sequences in the sample also encode this CDR3. The chain uses TRBV14 and TRBJ2-3; 8 positions match TRBD2. Looked up from germline, CDR1 is SGHDN and CDR2 is FVKESK. The CDR3 is made up of 17 amino acids. The ends lost 1 base at V and 4 bases at J; junction bases unmatched: 10. CDR3 loop: CASSQAIGGRLSDTQYF. The DNA of the CDR3 is TGTGCCAGCAGCCAAGCGATAGGCGGGAGGTTGTCAGATACGCAGTATTTT.

V usage is TRBV30 and J usage is TRBJ1-4; a possible D gene is TRBD1 (5 bases). The germline gives CDR1 GTSNPN, CDR2 SVGIG (reference sequence). The CDR3 contains 15 residues. Trimming cost V 3 bases and J 8 bases, with 19 bases left between them. CDR3 sequence (DNA): TGTGCCTGGAGCCAATCAGGGAGGGGTCCGGAAAAACTGTTTTTT. Encoded protein: CAWSQSGRGPEKLFF.

This clone occurred once. The chain has TRBV7-3 and TRBJ2-3, with TRBD1 matching 8 bases. This CDR3 is built from 14 residues. The V gene's germline CDR1 is SGHTA and CDR2 FQGTGA. V shed 9 bases, J shed 3 bases, and the junction held 8 bases outside the gene matches. The CDR3 sequence: CASASWTGTDTQYF. In nucleotides, the CDR3 is TGTGCCAGTGCCTCCTGGACAGGGACAGATACGCAGTATTTT.

The V gene is TRBV5-4, the J gene TRBJ2-7; 8 positions agree with TRBD2. The CDR3 sequence is 16 residues long. CDR1 and CDR2 (germline): SGHNT, YYREEE (reference sequence). The junction had 8 bases not matched to a gene; V was cut back by 0 bases and J by 3 bases. As DNA, the CDR3 is TGTGCCAGCAGCTTGGCCGGCACTAGCGGAGGCTACGAGCAGTACTTC. Amino acid sequence: CASSLAGTSGGYEQYF.

As concerns this clone: Other DNA sequences in the sample encode the same CDR3. The gene calls are TRBV11-2 and TRBJ2-7; perhaps TRBD1 as D (5 bases). Trimming left V 0 bases short and J 4 bases short, with 7 bases between. CDR1 is SGHAT and CDR2 is FQNNGV in the germline V gene. This CDR3 is 13 amino acids long. CDR3 sequence: CASSLDRGYEQYF. The DNA of the CDR3 is TGTGCCAGCAGCTTAGATAGGGGATACGAGCAGTACTTC. Looking up the rest from reference TRBV11-2 and TRBJ2-7 gives the full variable domain: EAGVAQSPRYKIIEKRQSVAFWCNPISGHATLYWYQQILGQGPKLLIQFQNNGVVDDSQLPKDRFSAERLKGVDSTLKIQPAKLEDSAVYLCASSLDRGYEQYFGPGTRLTVT.

V usage is TRBV21-1 and J usage is TRBJ2-5; the DNA was not used to check the table's D call, TRBD1. TRBV21-1 is termed a pseudogene. There are 13 residues in the CDR3. CDR3 bases: TGTGCCAGCAGCGGACAGGGGCAAGAGACCCAGTACTTC. The encoded protein is CASSGQGQETQYF.

V is TRBV7-3 and J is TRBJ1-6, with a weak D call TRBD1 (6 bases). From germline, CDR1 is SGHTA and CDR2 FQGTGA. This CDR3 contains 15 residues. The germline V and J ends were trimmed by 2 bases and 9 bases, with 14 bases remaining between them. The CDR3 bases are TGTGCCAGCAGCTTAGGGTCCGGACAGACTTCACCCCTCCACTTT. It translates to CASSLGSGQTSPLHF. The variable domain in full, with the rest retrieved from reference TRBV7-3 and TRBJ1-6, is GAGVSQTPSNKVTEKGKYVELRCDPISGHTALYWYRQSLGQGPEFLIYFQGTGAADDSGLPNDRFFAVRPEGSVSTLKIQRTERGDSAVYLCASSLGSGQTSPLHFGNGTRLTVT.

The chain joins TRBV5-6 to TRBJ1-5; D is undetermined. Germline-derived CDR1 and CDR2 are SGHDT and YYEEEE. The CDR3 totals 13 residues. Between the trimmed V and J ends, which lost 0 bases and 1 base, there was a span of 2 bases. CDR3 region: CASSLASNQPQHF. CDR3 in DNA: TGTGCCAGCAGCTTGGCAAGCAATCAGCCCCAGCATTTT. Full variable domain (remainder filled in from reference TRBV5-6 and TRBJ1-5): DAGVTQSPTHLIKTRGQQVTLRCSPKSGHDTVSWYQQALGQGPQFIFQYYEEEERQRGNFPDRFSGHQFPNYSSELNVNALLLGDSALYLCASSLASNQPQHFGDGTRLSIL.

This chain links TRBV28 with TRBJ1-1; D is ambiguous. Germline V CDR1 and CDR2: MDHEN, SYDVKM. The ends were cut back, 4 bases at V and 11 bases at J, with 11 bases in the middle. The CDR3 is made up of 11 amino acids. CDR3 sequence (DNA): TGTGCCAGCAGTTCCAACCTGCGGGCTTTCTTT. Translation gives CASSSNLRAFF.

The chain has TRBV6-5 and TRBJ1-2; TRBD1 matches at 11 bases. V was pared by 6 bases and J by 3 bases, with 6 bases of the junction left unmatched. This CDR3 comprises 15 residues. Germline V gives CDR1 MNHEY, CDR2 SVGAGI. The DNA for the CDR3 is TGTGCCAGCAGATCGCCGGGACAGGGGGACTATGGCTACACCTTC. Encoded protein: CASRSPGQGDYGYTF.

This CDR3 reads CASSRLAGGTRTYEQYF. The DNA of the CDR3 is TGTGCCAGCAGCCGACTAGCGGGAGGCACACGCACGTACGAGCAGTACTTC. The gene calls are TRBV4-2 and TRBJ2-7, with TRBD2 matching 13 bases. Unmatched junction bases numbered 10, after V lost 4 bases and J lost 4 bases. This CDR3 is built from 17 residues. From germline, CDR1 is LGHNA and CDR2 YNFKEQ.

V usage is TRBV5-1 and J usage is TRBJ1-1, with a weak D call TRBD1 (6 bases). Germline V lookup: CDR1 SGHRS, CDR2 YFSETQ. Trimming left V 0 bases short and J 2 bases short, with 11 bases between. The CDR3 consists of 15 residues. The CDR3 sequence: CASSLDRAKNTEAFF. CDR3 bases: TGCGCCAGCAGCTTGGACAGGGCCAAAAACACTGAAGCTTTCTTT. The variable domain in full, with the rest retrieved from reference TRBV5-1 and TRBJ1-1, is KAGVTQTPRYLIKTRGQQVTLSCSPISGHRSVSWYQQTPGQGLQFLFEYFSETQRNKGNFPGRFSGRQFSNSRSEMNVSTLELGDSALYLCASSLDRAKNTEAFFGQGTRLTVV.

V and J are TRBV7-6 and TRBJ2-3; D is possibly TRBD2 (5 bases). Germline V gene data show CDR1 as SGHVS and CDR2 as FNYEAQ. This CDR3 has 16 residues. V lost 1 base, J lost 3 bases, and 14 bases lay in between. The chain's CDR3 is CASSLEGARATDTQYF. The CDR3 bases are TGTGCCAGCAGCTTAGAGGGAGCTCGAGCTACAGATACGCAGTATTTT.

V and J are TRBV5-1 and TRBJ2-1; 7 bases line up with TRBD2. The CDR3 runs 18 residues. The junction had 9 bases not matched to a gene; V was cut back by 0 bases and J by 0 bases. Germline CDR1 is SGHRS and CDR2 is YFSETQ. In DNA form, the CDR3 reads TGCGCCAGCAGCTTGGCCCTACTAGGCGGGAGCTCCTACAATGAGCAGTTCTTC. Translated, it gives CASSLALLGGSSYNEQFF.

The rearrangement joins TRBV5-4 to TRBJ1-1, with 7 bases matching TRBD1. The CDR3 sequence is 15 residues long. Germline V gene sequence: CDR1 SGHNT, CDR2 YYREEE (reference sequence). The trim removed 5 bases at V and 4 bases at J, leaving 11 bases unmatched. The CDR3 region has the DNA TGTGCCAGCAGTCTTACGCATCAGGGGGTCACTGAAGCTTTCTTT. The encoded protein is CASSLTHQGVTEAFF.

The V call is TRBV7-2, the J call TRBJ2-7; 11 nucleotides agree with TRBD2. The V gene's germline CDR1 is SGHTA and CDR2 FQGNSA. V gave up 0 bases and J gave up 7 bases; unmatched junction bases: 5. This CDR3 comprises 15 residues. Written as DNA, the CDR3 is TGTGCCAGCAGCTTAGCTAGCGGGGGGGTAAGGGAGCAGTACTTC. Protein: CASSLASGGVREQYF.

This clone was counted only a few times. This rearrangement joins TRBV5-1 to TRBJ1-6, with TRBD1 identical over 7 bases. The CDR3 covers 15 residues. After removal of 4 bases from V and 7 bases from J, the junction contained 8 bases not matched to a gene. CDR1 and CDR2 from the germline V gene are SGHRS and YFSETQ. The CDR3 coding sequence is TGCGCCAGCAGCCCATCCGGGACAGCGAATTCACCCCTCCACTTT. This gives the protein CASSPSGTANSPLHF.

Points on this clone: At the DNA level, this CDR3 is encoded by other sequences in the same sample as well. This chain connects TRBV4-1 to TRBJ2-3, with D perhaps matching TRBD1 (6 bases). Trimming pared 0 bases from V and 2 bases from J, leaving 9 bases between. The germline gives CDR1 MGHRA, CDR2 YSYEKL. This CDR3 has 15 residues. Here the CDR3 reads CASSQDSGATDTQYF. CDR3 bases: TGCGCCAGCAGCCAAGATTCAGGGGCCACAGATACGCAGTATTTT.

This rearrangement joins TRBV6-5 to TRBJ2-7; 7 nucleotides match TRBD1. CDR1 is MNHEY, CDR2 SVGAGI, per germline. The junction had 5 bases not matched to a gene; V was cut back by 6 bases and J by 6 bases. CDR3 size: 12 residues. The CDR3 sequence: CASSSYRGEQYF. The DNA for the CDR3 is TGTGCCAGCAGCTCATACAGGGGCGAGCAGTACTTC.

The V and J genes are TRBV18 and TRBJ2-3; tentative D call: TRBD1 (6 bases). This CDR3 spans 14 amino acids. Germline-derived CDR1 and CDR2 are KGHSH and LQKENI. V lost 2 bases and J lost 2, with 8 bases in between. CDR3 protein: CASSPNRATDTQYF. CDR3 bases: TGTGCCAGCTCACCAAACAGGGCCACAGATACGCAGTATTTT.

The chain recombines TRBV28 with TRBJ2-3; 7 nucleotides line up with TRBD2. The CDR3 has 15 amino acids. The V and J ends lost 3 bases and 0 bases, in that order; junction bases with no gene match: 3. Germline CDR1 MDHEN, CDR2 SYDVKM. This CDR3 reads CASSFGAGSTDTQYF. CDR3 DNA sequence: TGTGCCAGCAGTTTCGGAGCGGGGAGCACAGATACGCAGTATTTT.

The chain carries TRBV21-1 and TRBJ1-2; the D call TRBD1 from the table was never checked on the DNA. TRBV21-1 is assigned pseudogene status. The CDR3 runs to 15 residues. The CDR3 sequence is CASSSTGTGNYGYTF. The CDR3 DNA reads as TGTGCCAGCAGCTCAACCGGGACAGGTAACTATGGCTACACCTTC.

This chain joins TRBV15 and TRBJ2-7; D perhaps matches TRBD1 (6 bases). This CDR3 is 14 amino acids long. From germline, CDR1 is LNHNV and CDR2 YYDKDF (reference sequence). V was trimmed by 1 base and J by 6 bases, leaving 13 bases between them. The CDR3 region is CATSRAVQGLEQYF. The DNA for the CDR3 is TGTGCCACCAGCAGAGCCGTGCAGGGGCTCGAGCAGTACTTC.

Note on this clone: The same CDR3 can be traced to other DNA sequences in this sample. The V call is TRBV2, the J call TRBJ2-5, with TRBD1 matching 8 bases. J was trimmed by 5 bases and V by 4 bases; bases with no gene match: 0. The CDR3 is made up of 12 amino acids. CDR1 is SNHLY, CDR2 FYNNEI, per germline. CDR3 protein: CASSGQGETQYF. In DNA form, the CDR3 reads TGTGCCAGCAGTGGACAGGGGGAGACCCAGTACTTC.

This clone was recorded only once. V gene TRBV29-1 combines with J gene TRBJ2-3, with D tentatively TRBD1 (5 bases). Germline CDR1 is SQVTM and CDR2 is ANQGSEA. CDR3 length: 10 amino acids. Trimming shortened V by 5 bases and J by 13 bases, and 13 bases separated the two germline ends. As DNA, the CDR3 is TGCAGCGTTTTCAGGGAAGTCGAGTATTTT. Its protein is CSVFREVEYF.

CDR3 residues: CASGGGDNYGYTF. In nucleotides, the CDR3 is TGTGCCAGCGGGGGAGGGGACAACTATGGCTACACCTTC. This sequence joins TRBV2 and TRBJ1-2; the D gene is possibly TRBD1 (5 bases). V lost 8 bases, J lost 2 bases, and 12 bases lay in between. CDR1 SNHLY and CDR2 FYNNEI come from the germline V gene. The CDR3 runs 13 residues.

This clone was detected only a few times. The rearrangement joins TRBV2 to TRBJ1-6, with TRBD1 as a possible D gene (6 bases). The CDR3 runs 13 residues. The germline gives CDR1 SNHLY, CDR2 FYNNEI. V lost 8 bases and J 9 bases, leaving 14 bases between the germline ends. The DNA of the CDR3 is TGTGCCAGCGAGTTTAGGGGGACTTCACCCCTCCACTTT. It codes for CASEFRGTSPLHF.

This clone was seen only once. The rearrangement uses TRBV5-4 and TRBJ2-2; 12 bases are a match to TRBD2. V gave up 1 base and J gave up 6 bases; unmatched junction bases: 7. This CDR3 spans 17 amino acids. The germline V gene has CDR1 SGHNT and CDR2 YYREEE (reference sequence). CDR3 DNA: TGTGCCAGCAGCTTGAAGCTAGCGGGAGGGCCCCCCGGGGAGCTGTTTTTT. Protein sequence: CASSLKLAGGPPGELFF.

Of note for this clone: This CDR3 is also generated by other DNA sequences in the sample. The chain combines TRBV25-1 with TRBJ2-3; D remains ambiguous. CDR1 MGHDK and CDR2 SYGVNS come from the germline V gene. The CDR3 covers 14 residues. Trimming shortened V by 3 bases and J by 0 bases, and 7 bases separated the two germline ends. This CDR3 is CASSEYRSTDTQYF. The CDR3 DNA follows: TGTGCCAGCAGTGAGTACAGAAGCACAGATACGCAGTATTTT.

The chain has TRBV5-5 and TRBJ1-1; D may be TRBD1 (6 bases). V was clipped by 3 bases and J by 6 bases, with 9 bases between them. Per germline, CDR1 SGHKS and CDR2 YYEKEE (reference sequence). The CDR3 sequence is 12 residues long. CDR3 residues: CASSWGGPEAFF. As DNA, the CDR3 is TGTGCCAGCAGCTGGGGGGGCCCTGAAGCTTTCTTT.

The chain links TRBV6-1 to TRBJ1-5, with 9 bases fitting TRBD1. This CDR3 contains 14 residues. The germline gives CDR1 MNHNS, CDR2 SASEGT. V trimming: 3 bases; J trimming: 10 bases; junction bases outside the gene matches: 7. The CDR3 DNA sequence: TGTGCCAGCAGTGAGGGACAGGGTGGAATTCCCCAGCATTTT. Translation gives CASSEGQGGIPQHF.